This entry lists 13 T cell receptor beta chains sequenced from one sample in a study of persistence of HIV-infected CD4 T cells. This was the immunoSEQ version 4 assay in survey mode. Repertoires were generated with immunoSEQ multiplex PCR, while TCRdb's copy carries only in-frame clones and drops some. The data contain tens of thousands of clones, 75% to 85% of them seen just once; the ten biggest clones take up around 3%. These TCRs' antigens remain unknown. Cells were stimulated with CMV-infected fibroblast lysates at approximately 10 ug/mL. CD40L-negative CD69-negative CD45RO-high memory CD4+ T cells were sorted as populations depleted of antigen-responding cells. Specimen: CD4+ T cells sorted from PBMCs after 18-hour stimulation, collected from a patient who received antiretroviral therapy. All receptors derive from an adult man with HIV who was CMV-seropositive.

The V gene is TRBV10-2, the J gene TRBJ1-5; TRBD1 matches at 11 bases. The CDR3 length is 15 residues. The ends lost 3 bases at V and 6 bases at J; junction bases unmatched: 4. Germline V gene lookup returns CDR1 WSHSY and CDR2 SAAADI. The CDR3 nucleotides are TGCGCCAGCAGTGACCGGACAGGGGGCGGTCAGCCCCAGCATTTT. Amino acids: CASSDRTGGGQPQHF.

The V and J genes are TRBV10-3 and TRBJ1-2; 7 bases agree with TRBD1. J gave up 2 bases and V 4 bases, and 4 bases lay outside the gene matches. CDR3 size: 14 residues. Germline assignment: CDR1 ENHRY and CDR2 SYGVKD. The CDR3 nucleotides read TGTGCCATCAGTGGACAGGGTTTGAACTATGGCTACACCTTC. Its protein is CAISGQGLNYGYTF.

Written as DNA, the CDR3 is TGTGCCAGCAGTGAAGCCAGACAGGGCTATGGCTACACCTTC. Translated: CASSEARQGYGYTF. The V gene is TRBV2, the J gene TRBJ1-2; 7 bases are shared with TRBD1. V shed 0 bases, J shed 4 bases, and the junction held 2 bases outside the gene matches. There are 14 residues in the CDR3. Looked up from germline, CDR1 is SNHLY and CDR2 is FYNNEI.

The genes are TRBV30 and TRBJ2-1; 10 bases fit TRBD2. Germline loops: CDR1 GTSNPN, CDR2 SVGIG (reference sequence). The V segment lost 1 base and the J segment 8 bases; nucleotides outside the gene matches: 8. There are 15 residues in the CDR3. This CDR3 is CAWSGKLAGVDEQFF. The DNA of the CDR3 is TGTGCCTGGAGTGGAAAGCTAGCGGGAGTCGATGAGCAGTTCTTC. Looking up the rest from reference TRBV30 and TRBJ2-1 gives the full variable domain: SQTIHQWPATLVQPVGSPLSLECTVEGTSNPNLYWYRQAAGRGLQLLFYSVGIGQISSEVPQNLSASRPQDRQFILSSKKLLLSDSGFYLCAWSGKLAGVDEQFFGPGTRLTVL.

V gene TRBV9 combines with J gene TRBJ2-2; possible D gene TRBD2, 5 bases. V lost 0 bases to trimming and J lost 0 bases, with 9 bases between them. Germline V gene lookup returns CDR1 SGDLS and CDR2 YYNGEE. The CDR3 sequence is 16 residues long. CDR3 in amino acids: CASSVALASNTGELFF. CDR3 sequence (DNA): TGTGCCAGCAGCGTAGCTCTAGCCTCGAACACCGGGGAGCTGTTTTTT.

This clone was seen a few times. The genes are TRBV7-9 and TRBJ1-1; D unclear. CDR1 is SEHNR, CDR2 FQNEAQ, per germline (reference sequence). This CDR3 is 19 amino acids long. The V and J ends lost 5 bases and 1 base respectively, with 26 bases between them. For the CDR3, the DNA is TGTGCCAGCAGCCTTCAGGCGGGCACCCCTTACAGAAAGAACACTGAAGCTTTCTTT. Amino acids: CASSLQAGTPYRKNTEAFF.

The genes are TRBV24-1 and TRBJ1-5; possibly TRBD1 for D (5 bases). This CDR3 region has 14 residues. The germline gives CDR1 KGHDR, CDR2 SFDVKD. V was clipped by 5 bases and J by 6 bases, with 13 bases between them. This chain's CDR3 is CATSAVGESQPQHF. The CDR3 bases are TGTGCCACCAGTGCAGTAGGGGAGAGTCAGCCCCAGCATTTT.

The CDR3, as DNA: TGTGCCAGCACCAAGGCCCGTGGACTCTCCTACGAGCAGTACTTC. Translating gives CASTKARGLSYEQYF. The chain uses TRBV3-1 (or the pseudogene TRBV3-2) and TRBJ2-7; D is possibly TRBD2 (5 bases). V lost 7 bases and J 0 bases, leaving 16 bases between the germline ends. Germline lookup yields CDR1 LGHDT and CDR2 YNNKEL (reference sequence). The CDR3 has 15 amino acids.

The rearrangement uses TRBV10-3 and TRBJ1-2, with D uncertain. The germline V gene has CDR1 ENHRY and CDR2 SYGVKD. Between the trimmed V and J ends, which lost 8 bases and 6 bases, there was a span of 13 bases. The CDR3 totals 12 residues. The CDR3 nucleotides read TGTGCCATCCCTACGGGAAACGATGGCTACACCTTC. Translating gives CAIPTGNDGYTF.

This clone has more than one count but fewer than ten. V and J are TRBV7-2 and TRBJ1-5, with 10 bases matching TRBD1. Trimming cost V 2 bases and J 6 bases; bases outside gene matches: 4. Germline-derived CDR1 and CDR2 are SGHTA and FQGNSA. The CDR3 extends over 15 amino acids. For the CDR3, the DNA is TGTGCCAGCAGCTTATATCGGGACAGGGGTCAGCCCCAGCATTTT. This gives the protein CASSLYRDRGQPQHF.

The rearrangement joins TRBV6-4 to TRBJ1-1, with 10 nucleotides matching TRBD1. The junction had 7 bases not matched to a gene; V was cut back by 2 bases and J by 10 bases. Germline CDR1 and CDR2: MRHNA and SNTAGT. The CDR3 has 14 residues. In DNA, the CDR3 is TGTGCCAGCAGTGACCCTGGACAGGGGGTTGGAGCTTTCTTT. This sequence encodes CASSDPGQGVGAFF.

The rearrangement links TRBV10-3 to TRBJ1-1; D remains unclear. CDR1 and CDR2 (germline): ENHRY, SYGVKD. V lost 7 bases to trimming and J lost 0 bases, with 9 bases between them. This CDR3 region has 13 residues. CDR3: CAITMQMNTEAFF. CDR3 DNA: TGTGCCATCACGATGCAGATGAACACTGAAGCTTTCTTT.

This rearrangement joins TRBV19 to TRBJ1-2; D is undetermined. From germline, CDR1 is LNHDA and CDR2 SQIVND (reference sequence). This CDR3 has 14 residues. The germline V and J ends were trimmed by 0 bases and 4 bases, with 9 bases remaining between them. CDR3 nucleotides: TGTGCCAGTAGTATAGATAAGTCGACCTATGGCTACACCTTC. This translates into CASSIDKSTYGYTF.